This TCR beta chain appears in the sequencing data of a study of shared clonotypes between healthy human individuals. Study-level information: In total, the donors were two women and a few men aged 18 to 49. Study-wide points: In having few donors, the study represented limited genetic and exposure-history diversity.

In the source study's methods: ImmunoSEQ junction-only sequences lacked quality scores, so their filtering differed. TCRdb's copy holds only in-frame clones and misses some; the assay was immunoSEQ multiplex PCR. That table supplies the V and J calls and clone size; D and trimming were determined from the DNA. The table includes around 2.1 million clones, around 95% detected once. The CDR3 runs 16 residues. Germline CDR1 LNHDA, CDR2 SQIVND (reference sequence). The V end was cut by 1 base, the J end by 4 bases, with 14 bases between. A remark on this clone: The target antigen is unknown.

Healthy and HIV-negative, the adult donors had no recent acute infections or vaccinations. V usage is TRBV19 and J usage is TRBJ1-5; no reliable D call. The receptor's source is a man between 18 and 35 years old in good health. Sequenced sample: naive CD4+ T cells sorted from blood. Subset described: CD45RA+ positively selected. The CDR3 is CASSIVPGWGNQPQHF. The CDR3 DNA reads TGTGCCAGTAGTATAGTTCCGGGCTGGGGAAATCAGCCCCAGCATTTT.